This entry is about one TCR beta chain. Which antigen it targets is not known. Base quality data are lacking; no much larger clone is found one base away. The record originates from a study of T cells in tuberculosis (dated by TCRdb to 2016 to 2018). For context, the study as a whole: In the study, CD1B tetramers and high-throughput TCR immunosequencing were combined to characterize T cells specific for the mycobacterial lipid antigen glucose monomycolate (GMM). IGRA-negative adolescents, IGRA-positive adolescents with latent tuberculosis and adults with active tuberculosis, some 11 per group, were compared in a South African clinical cohort.

Including cysteine and phenylalanine, the CDR3 has 13 amino acids. Kept here is only the CDR3 DNA, which spans 39 bases and is read in frame from base 1. Trimming removed 5 bases from V and 4 bases from J, leaving 11 bases between the germline ends. As encoded in the germline V gene, CDR1 is MDHEN while CDR2 is SYDVKM. What the work shows at the level of the full study, not this receptor alone: Which clinical samples got chosen depended on the availability of cryopreserved specimens, and the active tuberculosis cases were adults, whereas the controls were adolescents. With the diverse GMM-specific repertoire as input, a classifier achieved approximately 90% accuracy (AUROC around 0.9), whereas GEM motif frequencies as input gave approximately 70% accuracy. Compared with IGRA-negative controls, TCR-alpha repertoires from active tuberculosis had smaller mean NN-distances to GMM-specific TCRs, which suggests that these TCRs underwent clonal expansion. The smaller NN-distances in active tuberculosis patients were driven in part by shorter CDR3-alpha lengths, while the difference seen for TCR-beta was not statistically significant.

TCR libraries were generated with the immunoSEQ multiplex PCR assay, using TCR-beta and/or TCR-alpha/delta assays for each sample. The Illumina high-throughput platform was used to sequence the amplified TCR libraries. Turning to the authors' computational methods: Clustering and dimensionality reduction relied on pairwise TCRdist distances among GMM-specific receptors from T cells that were either sorted ex vivo or expanded in vitro. Each clinical repertoire received a mean NN-distance score, defined as the average TCRdist to the nearest 10% of tetramer-positive reference sequences. GEM TCR motif frequency was computed as the fraction of unique TCRs matching known GEM sequences by V/J usage and CDR3 length. Active tuberculosis was classified by linear discriminant analysis with leave-one-out cross-validation, implemented in scikit-learn. TCRdb provides this immuneACCESS table in a form limited to in-frame rearrangements. Some clones are lacking; in checked studies, under half of them reflect an unresolved V gene, and why the rest are absent is not known. V and J calls and clone size are given by that table; D and trimming were obtained from the DNA. A total of about 34,000 clones appear in this sample, about nine tenths of them only once. 2% to 2.5% of the sample lies in the top ten.

At study entry, adolescents were screened for latent tuberculosis infection by tuberculin skin test and QuantiFERON-TB GOLD In-Tube IGRA. Unsorted cryopreserved PBMC were immunosequenced, covering on average around 100,000 T cells per clinical donor. Eleven high schools in the Worcester region of the Western Cape, South Africa, served as enrollment sites for adolescents aged 12 to 18 years. Ten or so M. tuberculosis-infected adolescents and about 10 uninfected adolescents, matched for age and sex, were selected. PBMC from adolescents were isolated by density centrifugation from freshly drawn heparinized blood and then cryopreserved.

Sequenced material: PBMCs. Recombination linked TRBV28 to TRBJ1-2; the D segment could be TRBD1, given 6 matching bases. This TCR was sampled from a donor aged 10-29 years with latent tuberculosis or without tuberculosis infection. The CDR3 protein: CASSRTDTYGYTF. The DNA sequence is TGTGCCAGCAGTCGGACAGATACCTATGGCTACACCTTC.